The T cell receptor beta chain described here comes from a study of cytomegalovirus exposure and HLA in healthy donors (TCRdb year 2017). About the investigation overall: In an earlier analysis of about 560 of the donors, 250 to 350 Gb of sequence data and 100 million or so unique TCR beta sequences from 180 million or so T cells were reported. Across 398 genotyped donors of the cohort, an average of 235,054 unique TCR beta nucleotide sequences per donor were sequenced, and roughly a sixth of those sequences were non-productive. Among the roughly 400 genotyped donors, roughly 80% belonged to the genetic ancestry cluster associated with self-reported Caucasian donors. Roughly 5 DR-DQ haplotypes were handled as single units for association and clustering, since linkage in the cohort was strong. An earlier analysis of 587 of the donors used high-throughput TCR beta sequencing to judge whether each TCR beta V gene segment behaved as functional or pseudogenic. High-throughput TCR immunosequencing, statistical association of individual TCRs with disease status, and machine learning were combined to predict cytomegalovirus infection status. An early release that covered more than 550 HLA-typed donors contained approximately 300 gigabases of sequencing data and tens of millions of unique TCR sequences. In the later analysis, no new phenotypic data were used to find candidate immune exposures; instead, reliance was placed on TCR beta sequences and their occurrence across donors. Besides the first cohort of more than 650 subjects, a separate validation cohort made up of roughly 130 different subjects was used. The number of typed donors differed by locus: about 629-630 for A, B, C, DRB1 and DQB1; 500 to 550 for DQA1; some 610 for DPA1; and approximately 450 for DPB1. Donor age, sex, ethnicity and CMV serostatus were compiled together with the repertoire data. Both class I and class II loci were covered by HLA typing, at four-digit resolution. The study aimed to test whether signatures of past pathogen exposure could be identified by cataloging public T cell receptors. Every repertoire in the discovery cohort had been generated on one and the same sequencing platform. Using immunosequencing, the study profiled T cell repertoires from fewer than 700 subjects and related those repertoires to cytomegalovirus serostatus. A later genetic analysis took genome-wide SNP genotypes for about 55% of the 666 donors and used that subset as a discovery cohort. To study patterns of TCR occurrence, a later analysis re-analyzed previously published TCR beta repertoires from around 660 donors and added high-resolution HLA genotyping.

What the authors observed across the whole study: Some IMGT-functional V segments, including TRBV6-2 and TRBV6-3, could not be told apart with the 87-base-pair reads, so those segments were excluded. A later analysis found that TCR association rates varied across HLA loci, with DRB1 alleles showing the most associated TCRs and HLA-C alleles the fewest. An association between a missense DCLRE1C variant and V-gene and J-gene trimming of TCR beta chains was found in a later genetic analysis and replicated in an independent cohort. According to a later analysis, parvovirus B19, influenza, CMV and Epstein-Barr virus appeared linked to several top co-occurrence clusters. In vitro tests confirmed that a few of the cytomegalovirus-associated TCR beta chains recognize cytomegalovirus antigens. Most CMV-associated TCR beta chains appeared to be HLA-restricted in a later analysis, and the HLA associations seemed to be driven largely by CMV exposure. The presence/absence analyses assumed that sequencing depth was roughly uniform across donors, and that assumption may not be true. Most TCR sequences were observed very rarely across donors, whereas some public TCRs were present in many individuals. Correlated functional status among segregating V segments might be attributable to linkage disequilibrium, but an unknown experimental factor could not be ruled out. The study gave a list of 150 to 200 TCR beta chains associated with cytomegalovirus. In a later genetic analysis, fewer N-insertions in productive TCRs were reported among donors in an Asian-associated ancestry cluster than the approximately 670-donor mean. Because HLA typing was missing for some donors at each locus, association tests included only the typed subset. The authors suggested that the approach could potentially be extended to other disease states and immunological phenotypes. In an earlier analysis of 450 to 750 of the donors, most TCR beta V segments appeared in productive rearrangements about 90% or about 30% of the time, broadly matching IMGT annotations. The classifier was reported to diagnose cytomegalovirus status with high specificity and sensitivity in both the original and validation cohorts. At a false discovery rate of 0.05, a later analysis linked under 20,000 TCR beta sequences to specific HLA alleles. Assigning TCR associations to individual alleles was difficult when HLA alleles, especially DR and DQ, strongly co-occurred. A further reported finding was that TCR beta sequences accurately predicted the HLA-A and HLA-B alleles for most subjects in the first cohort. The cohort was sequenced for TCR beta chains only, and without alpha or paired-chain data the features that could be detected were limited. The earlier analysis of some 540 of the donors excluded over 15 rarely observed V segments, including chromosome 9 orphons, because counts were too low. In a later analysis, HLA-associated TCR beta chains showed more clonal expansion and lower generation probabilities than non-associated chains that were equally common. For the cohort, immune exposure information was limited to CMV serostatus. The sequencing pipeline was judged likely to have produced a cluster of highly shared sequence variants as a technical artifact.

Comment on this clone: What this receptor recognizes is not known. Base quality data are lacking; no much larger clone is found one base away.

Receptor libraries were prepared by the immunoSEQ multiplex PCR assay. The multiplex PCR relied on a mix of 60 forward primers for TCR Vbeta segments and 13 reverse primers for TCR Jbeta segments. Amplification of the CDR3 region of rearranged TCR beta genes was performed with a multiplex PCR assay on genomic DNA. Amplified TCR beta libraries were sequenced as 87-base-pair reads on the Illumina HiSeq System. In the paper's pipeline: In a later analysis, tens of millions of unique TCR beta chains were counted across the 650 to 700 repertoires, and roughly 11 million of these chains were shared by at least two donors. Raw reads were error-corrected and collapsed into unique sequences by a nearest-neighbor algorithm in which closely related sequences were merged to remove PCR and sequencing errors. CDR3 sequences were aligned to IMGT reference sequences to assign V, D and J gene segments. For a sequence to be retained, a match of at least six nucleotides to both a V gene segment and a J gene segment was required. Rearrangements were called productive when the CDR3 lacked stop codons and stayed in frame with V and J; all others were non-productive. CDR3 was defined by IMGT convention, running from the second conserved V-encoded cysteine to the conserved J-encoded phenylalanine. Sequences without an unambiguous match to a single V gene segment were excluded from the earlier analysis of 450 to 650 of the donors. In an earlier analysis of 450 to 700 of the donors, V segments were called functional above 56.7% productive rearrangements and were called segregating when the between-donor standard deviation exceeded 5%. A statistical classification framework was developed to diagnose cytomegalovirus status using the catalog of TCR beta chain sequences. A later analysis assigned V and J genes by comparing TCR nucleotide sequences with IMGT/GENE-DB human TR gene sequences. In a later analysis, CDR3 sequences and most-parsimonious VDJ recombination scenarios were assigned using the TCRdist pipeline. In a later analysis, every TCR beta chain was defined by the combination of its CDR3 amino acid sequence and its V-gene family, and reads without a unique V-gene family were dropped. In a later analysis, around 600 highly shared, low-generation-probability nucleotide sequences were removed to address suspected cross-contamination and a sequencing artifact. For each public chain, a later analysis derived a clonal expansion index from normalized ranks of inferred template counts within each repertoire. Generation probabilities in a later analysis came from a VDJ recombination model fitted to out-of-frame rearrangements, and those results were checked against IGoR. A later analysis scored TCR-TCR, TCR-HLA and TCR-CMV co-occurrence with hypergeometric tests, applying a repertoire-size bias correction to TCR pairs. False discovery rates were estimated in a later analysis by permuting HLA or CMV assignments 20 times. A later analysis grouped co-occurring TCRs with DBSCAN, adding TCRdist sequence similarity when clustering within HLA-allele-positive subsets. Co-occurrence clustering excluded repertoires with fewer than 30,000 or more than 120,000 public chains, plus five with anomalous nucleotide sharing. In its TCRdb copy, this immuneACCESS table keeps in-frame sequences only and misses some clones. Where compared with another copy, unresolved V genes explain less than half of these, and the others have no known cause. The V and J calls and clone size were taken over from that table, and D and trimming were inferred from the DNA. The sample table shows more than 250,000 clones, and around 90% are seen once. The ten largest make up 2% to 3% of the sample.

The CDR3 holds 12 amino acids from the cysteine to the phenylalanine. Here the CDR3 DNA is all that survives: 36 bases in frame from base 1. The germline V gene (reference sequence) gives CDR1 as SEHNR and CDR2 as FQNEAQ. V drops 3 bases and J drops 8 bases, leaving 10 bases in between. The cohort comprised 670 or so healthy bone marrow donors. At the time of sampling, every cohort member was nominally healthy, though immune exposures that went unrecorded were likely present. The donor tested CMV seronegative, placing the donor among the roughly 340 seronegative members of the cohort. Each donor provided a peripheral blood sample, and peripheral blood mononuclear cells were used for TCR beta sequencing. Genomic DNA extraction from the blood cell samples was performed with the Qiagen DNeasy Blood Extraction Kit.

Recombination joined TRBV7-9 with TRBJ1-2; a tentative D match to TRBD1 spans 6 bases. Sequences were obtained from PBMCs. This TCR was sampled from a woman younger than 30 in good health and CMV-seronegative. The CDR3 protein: CASSFGGDGYTF. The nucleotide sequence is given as TGTGCCAGCAGCTTTGGGGGCGACGGCTACACCTTC.